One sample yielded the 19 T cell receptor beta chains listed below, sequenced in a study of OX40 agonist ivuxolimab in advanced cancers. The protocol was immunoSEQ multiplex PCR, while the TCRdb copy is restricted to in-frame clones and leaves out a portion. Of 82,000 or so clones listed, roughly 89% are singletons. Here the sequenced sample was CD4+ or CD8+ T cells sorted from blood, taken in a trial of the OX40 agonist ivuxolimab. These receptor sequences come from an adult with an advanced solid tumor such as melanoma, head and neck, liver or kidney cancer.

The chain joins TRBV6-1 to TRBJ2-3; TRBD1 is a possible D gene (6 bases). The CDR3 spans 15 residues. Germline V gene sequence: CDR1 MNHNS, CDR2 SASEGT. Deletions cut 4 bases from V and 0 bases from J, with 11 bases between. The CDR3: CASSAGTSSTDTQYF. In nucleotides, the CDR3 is TGTGCCAGCAGTGCTGGGACATCTAGCACAGATACGCAGTATTTT.

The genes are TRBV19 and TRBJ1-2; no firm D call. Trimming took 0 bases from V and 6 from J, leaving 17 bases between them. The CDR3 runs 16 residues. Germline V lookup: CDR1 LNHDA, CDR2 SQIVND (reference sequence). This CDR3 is CASSIDRAGPGDGYTF. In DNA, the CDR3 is TGTGCCAGTAGTATAGATCGGGCAGGCCCCGGGGATGGCTACACCTTC.

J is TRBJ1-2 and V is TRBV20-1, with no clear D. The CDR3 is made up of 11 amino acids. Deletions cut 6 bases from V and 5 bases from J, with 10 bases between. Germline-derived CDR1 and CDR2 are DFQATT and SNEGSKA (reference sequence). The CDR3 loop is CSAFFEYGYTF. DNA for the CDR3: TGCAGTGCCTTCTTCGAATATGGCTACACCTTC.

The DNA of the CDR3 is TGTGCCAGCAGCTATAGCGGGGGACGCTTCAAAGAGACCCAGTACTTC. It translates to CASSYSGGRFKETQYF. The rearrangement uses TRBV21-1 and TRBJ2-5; the DNA was not compared with TRBD2, the D call given in the table. TRBV21-1 is reported as a pseudogene. This CDR3 comprises 16 residues.

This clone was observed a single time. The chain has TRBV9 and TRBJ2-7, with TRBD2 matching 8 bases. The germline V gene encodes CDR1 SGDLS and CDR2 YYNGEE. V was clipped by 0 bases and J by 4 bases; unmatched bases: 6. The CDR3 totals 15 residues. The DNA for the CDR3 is TGTGCCAGCAGCGTAGAACCTAGCGGGTATTACGAGCAGTACTTC. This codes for CASSVEPSGYYEQYF.

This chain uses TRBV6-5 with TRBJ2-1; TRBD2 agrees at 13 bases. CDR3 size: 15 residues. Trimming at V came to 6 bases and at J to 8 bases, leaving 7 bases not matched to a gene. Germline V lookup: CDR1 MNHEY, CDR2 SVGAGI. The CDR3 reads CASSHGLAGVYEQFF. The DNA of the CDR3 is TGTGCCAGCAGCCACGGACTAGCGGGAGTCTATGAGCAGTTCTTC.

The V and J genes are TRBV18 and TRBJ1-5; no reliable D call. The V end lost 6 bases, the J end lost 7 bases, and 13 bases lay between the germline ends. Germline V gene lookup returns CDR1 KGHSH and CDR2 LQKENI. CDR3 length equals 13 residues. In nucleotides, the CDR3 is TGTGCCAGCTCGGGCCCGCCCGAGCAGCCCCAGCATTTT. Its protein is CASSGPPEQPQHF.

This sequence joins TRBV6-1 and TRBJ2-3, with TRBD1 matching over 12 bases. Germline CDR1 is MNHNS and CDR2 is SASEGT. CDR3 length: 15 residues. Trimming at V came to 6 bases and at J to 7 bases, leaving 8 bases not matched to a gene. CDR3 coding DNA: TGTGCCAGCAGGCCGGGACAGGGGGCGCGTTATACGCAGTATTTT. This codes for CASRPGQGARYTQYF.

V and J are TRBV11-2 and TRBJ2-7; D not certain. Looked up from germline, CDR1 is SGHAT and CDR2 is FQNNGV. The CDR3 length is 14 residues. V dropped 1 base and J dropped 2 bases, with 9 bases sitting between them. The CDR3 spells CASSLGAGTYEQYF. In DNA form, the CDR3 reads TGTGCCAGCAGCTTAGGGGCAGGAACCTACGAGCAGTACTTC.

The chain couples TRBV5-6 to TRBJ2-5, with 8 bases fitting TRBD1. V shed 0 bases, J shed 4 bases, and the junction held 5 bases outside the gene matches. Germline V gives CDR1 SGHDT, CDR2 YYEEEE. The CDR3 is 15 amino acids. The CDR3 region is CASSLDSGGSETQYF. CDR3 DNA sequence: TGTGCCAGCAGCTTGGATTCAGGGGGCTCAGAGACCCAGTACTTC.

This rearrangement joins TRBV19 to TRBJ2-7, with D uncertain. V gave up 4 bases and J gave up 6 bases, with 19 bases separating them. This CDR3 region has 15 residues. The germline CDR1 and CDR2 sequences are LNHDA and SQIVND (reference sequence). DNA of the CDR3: TGTGCCAGTAGTACCCTCCCGACGAGAACCGGCGAGCAGTACTTC. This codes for CASSTLPTRTGEQYF.

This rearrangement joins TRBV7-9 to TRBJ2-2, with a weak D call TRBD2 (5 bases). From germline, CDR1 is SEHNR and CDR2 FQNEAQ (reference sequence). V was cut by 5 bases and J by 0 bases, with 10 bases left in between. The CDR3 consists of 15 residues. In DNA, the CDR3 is TGTGCCAGCAGCCTAGGACTCGCGAACACCGGGGAGCTGTTTTTT. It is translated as CASSLGLANTGELFF.

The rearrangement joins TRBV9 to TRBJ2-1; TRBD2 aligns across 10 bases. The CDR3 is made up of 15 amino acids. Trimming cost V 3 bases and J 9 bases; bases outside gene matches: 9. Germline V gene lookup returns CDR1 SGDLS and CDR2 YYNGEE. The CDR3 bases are TGTGCCAGCAGCGCCTCCGGGACTAGCGTCAGTGAGCAGTTCTTC. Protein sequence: CASSASGTSVSEQFF.

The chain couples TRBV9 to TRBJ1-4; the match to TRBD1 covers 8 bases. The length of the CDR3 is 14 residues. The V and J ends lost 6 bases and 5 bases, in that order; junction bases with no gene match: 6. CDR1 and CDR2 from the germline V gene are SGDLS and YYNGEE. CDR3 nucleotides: TGTGCCAGCAACCGACAGGGGATGAATGAAAAACTGTTTTTT. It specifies CASNRQGMNEKLFF.

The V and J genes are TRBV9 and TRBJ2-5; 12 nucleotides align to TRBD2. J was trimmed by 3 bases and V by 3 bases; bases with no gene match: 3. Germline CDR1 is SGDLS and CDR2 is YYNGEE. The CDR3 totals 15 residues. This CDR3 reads CASSERLAGEETQYF. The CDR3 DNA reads TGTGCCAGCAGCGAAAGACTAGCGGGGGAAGAGACCCAGTACTTC.

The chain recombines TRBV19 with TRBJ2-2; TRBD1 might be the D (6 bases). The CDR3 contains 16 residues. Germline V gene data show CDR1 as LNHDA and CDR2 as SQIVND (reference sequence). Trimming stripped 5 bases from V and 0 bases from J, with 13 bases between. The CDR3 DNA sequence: TGTGCCAGTAGTGTATACGGGACACCGAACACCGGGGAGCTGTTTTTT. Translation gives CASSVYGTPNTGELFF.

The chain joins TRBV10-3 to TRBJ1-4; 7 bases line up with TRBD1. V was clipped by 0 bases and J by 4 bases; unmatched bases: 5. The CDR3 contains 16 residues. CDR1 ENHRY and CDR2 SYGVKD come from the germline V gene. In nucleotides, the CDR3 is TGTGCCATCAGTGAGTCGACAGGGACCTTTAATGAAAAACTGTTTTTT. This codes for CAISESTGTFNEKLFF.

CDR3 protein: CASRSSGINEQYF. DNA of the CDR3: TGTGCCAGCAGATCTAGCGGGATCAACGAGCAGTACTTC. The rearrangement joins TRBV11-1 to TRBJ2-7; 9 nucleotides align to TRBD2. The CDR3 covers 13 residues. J was trimmed by 5 bases and V by 6 bases; bases with no gene match: 5. Looked up from germline, CDR1 is SGHAT and CDR2 is FQDESV (reference sequence).

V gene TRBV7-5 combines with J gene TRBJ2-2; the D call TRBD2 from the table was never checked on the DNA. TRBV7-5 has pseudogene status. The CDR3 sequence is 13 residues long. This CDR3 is CARSPVRAGELFF. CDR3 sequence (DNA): TGTGCCAGAAGCCCTGTACGGGCCGGGGAGCTGTTTTTT.